The 28 T cell receptor beta chains below were found in one sample sequenced in a study of T cells after yellow fever vaccination. TCRdb analysed the 5' RACE reads with MiXCR anew, one entry per CDR3 protein. The sample consists of 300,000 or so distinct CDR3 sequences, approximately 4.2% of them appearing once. The input for sequencing was PBMCs, taken 5 days after the yellow fever booster vaccination. All receptors derive from a young man who received the YFV17D yellow fever vaccine.

The chain links TRBV9 to TRBJ1-2; a possible D gene is TRBD1 (6 bases). V lost 5 bases and J lost 3, with 14 bases in between. The germline gives CDR1 SGDLS, CDR2 YYNGEE. CDR3 length: 14 residues. The CDR3 coding sequence is TGTGCCAGCAGTATGGAGGGGGACGACTATGGCTACACCTTC. Its protein product is CASSMEGDDYGYTF.

This clonotype came up a few times. The CDR3 DNA sequence: TGTGCCAGCCGACGTGCAGTTAGTAATAATTCACCCCTCCACTTT. It translates to CASRRAVSNNSPLHF. The V gene is TRBV12-3 or TRBV12-4, the J gene TRBJ1-6; D is unclear. The CDR3 is 15 amino acids. Trimming left V 8 bases short and J 5 bases short, with 16 bases between.

CDR3 DNA: TGTGCCAGCAGCCTAGAACAGGGGACTAATGAAAAACTGTTTTTT. Translating gives CASSLEQGTNEKLFF. The chain links TRBV7-9 to TRBJ1-4, with 7 bases that match TRBD1. The trim removed 5 bases at V and 2 bases at J, leaving 5 bases unmatched. The CDR3 is 15 residues long. Germline V gene lookup returns CDR1 SEHNR and CDR2 FQNEAQ (reference sequence).

This clonotype was seen many times. The chain employs TRBV2 and TRBJ2-7; 7 positions agree with TRBD1. Germline V lookup: CDR1 SNHLY, CDR2 FYNNEI. The CDR3 extends over 13 amino acids. The ends lost 9 bases at V and 0 bases at J; junction bases unmatched: 5. The CDR3 bases are TGTGCCAGTGAGGGGACAGCCTCCTACGAGCAGTACTTC. This codes for CASEGTASYEQYF.

This clonotype has just a few counts. The V gene is TRBV10-3, the J gene TRBJ1-6, with a weak D call TRBD1 (5 bases). Germline CDR1 is ENHRY and CDR2 is SYGVKD. The CDR3 contains 15 residues. V was pared by 3 bases and J by 9 bases, with 15 bases between. CDR3 residues: CAISDSGASLSPLHF. The CDR3 DNA follows: TGTGCCATCAGTGACTCCGGGGCTAGCCTTTCACCCCTCCACTTT.

The J gene is TRBJ2-3, the V gene TRBV4-2; TRBD2 aligns across 12 bases. The CDR3 contains 14 residues. Trimming removed 4 bases from V and 8 bases from J; junction bases left unmatched: 4. Germline assignment: CDR1 LGHNA and CDR2 YNFKEQ. Here the CDR3 DNA reads TGTGCCAGCAGCCCGGGACTAGCGGGTTCTACGCAGTATTTT. It yields the protein CASSPGLAGSTQYF.

There are many counts of this clonotype. This chain links TRBV27 with TRBJ2-5; D perhaps matches TRBD2 (5 bases). Germline assignment: CDR1 MNHEY and CDR2 SMNVEV (reference sequence). Trimming removed 8 bases at V and 5 bases at J, with 18 bases between. The CDR3 loop spans 14 amino acids. The CDR3 coding sequence is TGTGCCAGCGGACTTATGGTCGGCGGGGAGACCCAGTACTTC. Encoded protein: CASGLMVGGETQYF.

Many counts were recorded for this clonotype. CDR3 sequence reads: CASSQAMRDTEAFF. CDR3 bases: TGCGCCAGCAGCCAAGCTATGCGGGACACTGAAGCTTTCTTT. This chain joins TRBV4-3 and TRBJ1-1; D ambiguous. Germline V lookup: CDR1 LGHNA, CDR2 YSLEER. V gave up 1 base and J gave up 3 bases, with 9 bases separating them. This CDR3 contains 14 residues.

V gene TRBV20-1 combines with J gene TRBJ2-1; maybe TRBD2 (6 bases). The CDR3 sequence is 15 residues long. Deletions cut 1 base from V and 4 bases from J, with 14 bases between. Germline V gene lookup returns CDR1 DFQATT and CDR2 SNEGSKA (reference sequence). CDR3 bases: TGCAGTGCTAGAGGGGCGGGGAAGCGGTACAATGAGCAGTTCTTC. It encodes CSARGAGKRYNEQFF.

This clonotype was observed a few times. The chain uses TRBV27 and TRBJ2-4; 7 bases map to TRBD1. Trimming cost V 5 bases and J 6 bases; bases outside gene matches: 7. In germline, CDR1 is MNHEY, CDR2 SMNVEV (reference sequence). The CDR3 contains 14 residues. CDR3 loop: CASSEPGQRNIQYF. The CDR3 nucleotides are TGTGCCAGCAGTGAGCCGGGACAGAGAAACATTCAGTACTTC.

The chain couples TRBV11-2 to TRBJ1-2; TRBD1 might be the D (6 bases). Deletions cut 2 bases from V and 5 bases from J, with 9 bases between. This CDR3 comprises 13 residues. Germline V gene sequence: CDR1 SGHAT, CDR2 FQNNGV. The DNA for the CDR3 is TGTGCCAGCAGCTTAAACAGGGAGTATGGCTACACCTTC. Translating it yields CASSLNREYGYTF.

This clonotype came up a few times. J is TRBJ2-3 and V is TRBV6-2 or TRBV6-3; D is ambiguous. CDR1 and CDR2 (germline): MNHEY, SVGEGT. Trimming left V 2 bases short and J 1 base short, with 7 bases between. This CDR3 has 14 residues. CDR3: CASSYGPGTDTQYF. CDR3 in DNA: TGTGCCAGCAGTTACGGACCGGGCACAGATACGCAGTATTTT.

This clonotype was seen many times. The chain combines TRBV23-1 with TRBJ2-7; the D is unclear. TRBV23-1 is an ORF; its function is uncertain. The CDR3 loop spans 12 amino acids. Trimming took 8 bases from V and 3 from J, leaving 11 bases between them. The CDR3 DNA reads as TGCGCCAGCGGAACTAAGGGCTACGAGCAGTACTTC. It specifies CASGTKGYEQYF.

The chain links TRBV12-3 or TRBV12-4 to TRBJ1-2; TRBD1 is a possible D gene (6 bases). V was shortened by 3 bases and J by 4 bases, with 9 bases between the two germline ends. The CDR3 is 13 amino acids. The CDR3 DNA reads as TGTGCCAGCAGTTTCAGGGGAACCTATGGCTACACCTTC. As protein: CASSFRGTYGYTF.

This clonotype was counted a few times. The chain is built from TRBV7-8 and TRBJ1-2; D unclear. The CDR3 runs 12 residues. Germline assignment: CDR1 SGHVS and CDR2 FQNEAQ. The germline V and J ends were trimmed by 5 bases and 4 bases, with 8 bases remaining between them. The CDR3 nucleotides read TGTGCCAGCAGCGACAATAGCTATGGCTACACCTTC. Translated, it gives CASSDNSYGYTF.

A few counts support this clonotype. This chain links TRBV6-5 with TRBJ1-1; D uncertain. This CDR3 is 14 amino acids long. Germline assignment: CDR1 MNHEY and CDR2 SVGAGI. Trimming stripped 1 base from V and 1 base from J, with 7 bases between. The CDR3: CASSYFGQNTEAFF. The CDR3 DNA reads TGTGCCAGCAGTTACTTTGGCCAGAACACTGAAGCTTTCTTT.

The chain links TRBV12-3 or TRBV12-4 to TRBJ2-6, with 7 bases that match TRBD1. This CDR3 has 16 amino acids. The V and J ends lost 5 bases and 2 bases, in that order; junction bases with no gene match: 6. CDR3 nucleotides: TGTGCCAGCAGTCCCCACAGGGGAACTGGGGCCAACGTCCTGACTTTC. Its protein is CASSPHRGTGANVLTF.

This clonotype was detected ten times or more. The chain links TRBV7-2 to TRBJ1-1; possible D gene TRBD1, 5 bases. This CDR3 spans 15 amino acids. V was pared by 1 base and J by 4 bases, with 13 bases between. Looked up from germline, CDR1 is SGHTA and CDR2 is FQGNSA. DNA for the CDR3: TGTGCCAGCAGCTTAGGGGGCAGGTCGGGCACTGAAGCTTTCTTT. It specifies CASSLGGRSGTEAFF.

V and J are TRBV4-1 and TRBJ2-6; a possible D gene is TRBD1 (6 bases). Germline V gene data show CDR1 as MGHRA and CDR2 as YSYEKL. V lost 1 base to trimming and J lost 2 bases, with 12 bases between them. CDR3 length: 17 residues. The chain's CDR3 is CASSQVRGSAGANVLTF. For the CDR3, the DNA is TGCGCCAGCAGCCAAGTCAGGGGATCTGCTGGGGCCAACGTCCTGACTTTC.

The V and J genes are TRBV7-9 and TRBJ2-4, with TRBD1 as a possible D gene (6 bases). Trimming left V 5 bases short and J 0 bases short, with 14 bases between. Germline CDR1 reads SEHNR; CDR2 reads FQNEAQ (reference sequence). The CDR3 loop spans 16 amino acids. In DNA, the CDR3 is TGTGCCAGCAGCCTTGGACAGAATTTAGCCAAAAACATTCAGTACTTC. This gives the protein CASSLGQNLAKNIQYF.

This clonotype appeared many times. The rearrangement uses TRBV5-5 and TRBJ1-5; D not certain. This CDR3 spans 15 amino acids. V lost 0 bases to trimming and J lost 0 bases, with 7 bases between them. Germline lookup yields CDR1 SGHKS and CDR2 YYEKEE (reference sequence). CDR3 region: CASSLDGYSNQPQHF. CDR3 bases: TGTGCCAGCAGCTTGGACGGGTATAGCAATCAGCCCCAGCATTTT.

This clonotype was picked up a small number of times. The V call is TRBV5-1, the J call TRBJ2-7; D gene uncertain. CDR3 length equals 14 residues. The germline gives CDR1 SGHRS, CDR2 YFSETQ. V was clipped by 4 bases and J by 1 base, with 12 bases between them. The CDR3 DNA is TGCGCCAGCAGCCCTTCTGGGTTGTCCTACGAGCAGTACTTC. It is translated as CASSPSGLSYEQYF. Filled out from reference TRBV5-1 and TRBJ2-7, the complete variable domain reads KAGVTQTPRYLIKTRGQQVTLSCSPISGHRSVSWYQQTPGQGLQFLFEYFSETQRNKGNFPGRFSGRQFSNSRSEMNVSTLELGDSALYLCASSPSGLSYEQYFGPGTRLTVT.

J is TRBJ2-5 and V is TRBV6-2 or TRBV6-3; D is unresolved. The V gene lost 2 bases and the J gene lost 0 bases, with 7 bases spanning the gap. The CDR3 totals 14 residues. Germline CDR1 is MNHEY and CDR2 is SVGEGT. CDR3 in DNA: TGTGCCAGCAGTTACGTCTCGCACCAAGAGACCCAGTACTTC. Its translation is CASSYVSHQETQYF.

This clonotype was observed many times. DNA of the CDR3: TGTGCCAGCAGCCAAGGGGCGGAAGCTTTCTTT. Translation: CASSQGAEAFF. This chain joins TRBV7-9 and TRBJ1-1; D is perhaps TRBD1 (5 bases). The CDR3 covers 11 residues. The ends were cut back, 5 bases at V and 8 bases at J, with 9 bases in the middle. The germline V gene has CDR1 SEHNR and CDR2 FQNEAQ (reference sequence).

This clonotype was detected ten times or more. V and J are TRBV6-6 and TRBJ2-1; perhaps D is TRBD1 or TRBD2 (6 bases each). CDR1 and CDR2 from the germline V gene are MNHNY and SVGAGI (reference sequence). Trimming stripped 0 bases from V and 10 bases from J, with 13 bases between. CDR3 length: 14 amino acids. CDR3 sequence reads: CASSYSGGPPEQFF. The CDR3 bases are TGTGCCAGCAGTTACTCGGGGGGCCCCCCAGAGCAGTTCTTC.

In this sample, this clonotype turned up many times. The CDR3: CASSGESGGELFF. Written as DNA, the CDR3 is TGCGCCAGCAGCGGAGAGTCCGGAGGGGAGCTGTTTTTT. The rearrangement links TRBV5-1 to TRBJ2-2; D gene uncertain. V was clipped by 4 bases and J by 8 bases, with 12 bases between them. The CDR3 consists of 13 residues. CDR1 is SGHRS, CDR2 YFSETQ, per germline.

This clonotype was recorded at least ten times. The J gene is TRBJ1-1, the V gene TRBV19, with D unclear. The CDR3 spans 14 residues. CDR1 and CDR2 from the germline V gene are LNHDA and SQIVND (reference sequence). Trimming removed 1 base from V and 0 bases from J, with 6 bases in between. The chain's CDR3 is CASSIGVMNTEAFF. The DNA for the CDR3 is TGTGCCAGTAGTATAGGGGTGATGAACACTGAAGCTTTCTTT.

The V gene is TRBV4-2, the J gene TRBJ2-1; TRBD2 matches 7 bases. There are 16 residues in the CDR3. The germline CDR1 and CDR2 sequences are LGHNA and YNFKEQ. The J segment lost 1 base and the V segment lost 0 bases, leaving 3 bases of the junction unmatched. The CDR3 reads CASSQEEGGSYNEQFF. CDR3 sequence (DNA): TGTGCCAGCAGCCAAGAGGAGGGAGGGTCCTACAATGAGCAGTTCTTC.